This TCR beta chain was documented in a study of type 1 regulatory T cells. TCRdb re-analysed the reads in MiXCR, keeping a single row per CDR3 protein. This table holds about 62,000 distinct CDR3 sequences, 60% to 80% found once. This clonotype has more than one count but fewer than ten. Its antigen remains unknown. V dropped 3 bases and J dropped 5; count of bases not matched to a gene: 10. Germline V lookup: CDR1 SGDLS, CDR2 YYNGEE. This CDR3 spans 16 amino acids. The TCR sequence derives from a human donor in good health. The chain joins TRBV9 to TRBJ1-3; 8 bases align to TRBD1. The specimen sequenced was cultured non-Tr1 T cells, either the whole culture or a sorted T cell fraction (not recorded which). CDR3 DNA sequence: TGTGCCAGCAGCGAGACAGGGACAGGACAACGAAACACCATATATTTT. It encodes CASSETGTGQRNTIYF.